These 30 T cell receptor beta chains came from one sample sequenced in a study of molecular identifiers for immune sequencing clone quantification. TCRdb reanalysed the PCR reads using MiXCR and keeps one entry per CDR3 protein. Of about 54,000 distinct CDR3 sequences detected, 25% appear once; the ten largest clones hold around 2%. Sequenced material: naive CD8+ T cells from blood, with Jurkat cell RNA spiked in. Specified subset: FACS-sorted CD8+CD4-CCR7+CD45RA+ naive T cells. The receptors here all came from a human donor in good health. Some libraries in this study had Jurkat cell RNA spiked in.

This clonotype has at least ten counts. The J gene is TRBJ2-2, the V gene TRBV7-9; 12 bases are shared with TRBD2. Germline trimming cut 3 bases from V and 2 bases from J; bases unmatched to any gene: 4. The CDR3 is made up of 17 amino acids. Germline CDR1 and CDR2: SEHNR and FQNEAQ (reference sequence). The CDR3 spells CASSLRTSGINTGELFF. CDR3 DNA sequence: TGTGCCAGCAGCTTGAGGACTAGCGGGATTAACACCGGGGAGCTGTTTTTT.

This rearrangement joins TRBV2 to TRBJ1-1; no reliable D call. The CDR3 sequence is 15 residues long. The germline gives CDR1 SNHLY, CDR2 FYNNEI. V lost 5 bases and J lost 3, with 16 bases in between. DNA for the CDR3: TGTGCCAGCAGTTATTGGGCGGCTATGGACACTGAAGCTTTCTTT. Protein: CASSYWAAMDTEAFF.

In the case of this clonotype: A much larger clone differs from this one at a single base, so this may be a read error. This sequence joins TRBV7-7 and TRBJ2-3, with unresolved D. The CDR3 runs to 15 residues. CDR1 and CDR2 from the germline V gene are SSHAT and FNYEAQ (reference sequence). The CDR3 DNA follows: TGTGCTAGCAGCCACACCCCAGCACCCACAGCTACGCAGTATTTT. Translation gives CASSHTPAPTATQYF.

A remark on this clonotype: This may be a read error, as it is one base from a much larger clone. The chain employs TRBV9 and TRBJ2-3; D is unresolved. This CDR3 spans 12 amino acids. V was cut by 3 bases and J by 5 bases, with 7 bases left in between. The germline V gene has CDR1 SGDLS and CDR2 YYNGEE. This CDR3 is CASSALEDTQYF. The CDR3 nucleotides are TGTGCCAGCAGCGCACTCGAAGATACGCAGTATTTT. The full variable domain, with the rest looked up from reference TRBV9 and TRBJ2-3, is DSGVTQTPKHLITATGQRVTLRCSPRSGDLSVYWYQQSLDQGLQFLIQYYNGEERAKGNILERFSAQQFPDLHSELNLSSLELGDSALYFCASSALEDTQYFGPGTRLTVL.

With regard to this clonotype: This may be a read error: a much more frequent sequence differs by one nucleotide. The chain is built from TRBV5-6 and TRBJ2-3; tentative D call: TRBD2 (6 bases). The ends were cut back, 9 bases at V and 0 bases at J, with 17 bases in the middle. The V gene's germline CDR1 is SGHDT and CDR2 YYEEEE. The CDR3 covers 15 residues. CDR3 nucleotide sequence: TGTGCCAACAGTTCCGGCGGGGCTAGCACAGATACGCAGTATTTT. Its translation is CANSSGGASTDTQYF.

This clonotype has at least ten counts. The rearrangement joins TRBV28 to TRBJ2-3; 11 positions match TRBD2. J was trimmed by 3 bases and V by 3 bases; bases with no gene match: 2. The CDR3 runs 15 residues. Germline loops: CDR1 MDHEN, CDR2 SYDVKM. CDR3 bases: TGTGCCAGCAGTTTGACTAGCGGGGCGACAGATACGCAGTATTTT. Translating it yields CASSLTSGATDTQYF.

This clonotype was observed a few times. The rearrangement links TRBV29-1 to TRBJ2-3; 9 bases are a match to TRBD2. After removal of 4 bases from V and 5 bases from J, the junction contained 10 bases not matched to a gene. Germline CDR1 and CDR2: SQVTM and ANQGSEA. The CDR3 spans 15 residues. DNA of the CDR3: TGCAGCGTTGGTTTGGCGGGAGGGCCCGGAGATACGCAGTATTTT. Encoded protein: CSVGLAGGPGDTQYF.

The sample holds many counts of this clonotype. This rearrangement joins TRBV20-1 to TRBJ2-7; D not resolved. CDR1 DFQATT and CDR2 SNEGSKA come from the germline V gene (reference sequence). CDR3 length: 11 residues. V was clipped by 3 bases and J by 2 bases, with 5 bases between them. The CDR3 here is CSARAAYEQYF. The CDR3 DNA reads TGCAGTGCTAGGGCTGCCTACGAGCAGTACTTC.

This clonotype was detected ten times or more. The V call is TRBV20-1, the J call TRBJ2-6; no firm D call. The CDR3 is 15 amino acids. V lost 3 bases to trimming and J lost 0 bases, with 9 bases between them. From germline, CDR1 is DFQATT and CDR2 SNEGSKA (reference sequence). CDR3 loop: CSASFRSSGANVLTF. The CDR3 nucleotides read TGCAGTGCTAGTTTCCGGAGCTCTGGGGCCAACGTCCTGACTTTC.

This clonotype was counted many times. The chain carries TRBV4-2 and TRBJ2-7; no firm D call. There are 15 residues in the CDR3. Germline CDR1 reads LGHNA; CDR2 reads YNFKEQ. The V gene lost 0 bases and the J gene lost 2 bases, with 11 bases spanning the gap. For the CDR3, the DNA is TGTGCCAGCAGCCAAGATCAACAGAGAACCTACGAGCAGTACTTC. The encoded protein is CASSQDQQRTYEQYF.

The table lists this clonotype with many counts. The chain combines TRBV28 with TRBJ2-5; the D gene is possibly TRBD1 (6 bases). The CDR3 loop spans 13 amino acids. V was pared by 6 bases and J by 2 bases, with 10 bases between. Germline CDR1 MDHEN, CDR2 SYDVKM. CDR3 nucleotide sequence: TGTGCCAGCAGGGTCCAGGGGCAAGAGACCCAGTACTTC. It is translated as CASRVQGQETQYF.

On this clonotype itself: The junction departs from germline at one end; a sequencing error may be responsible. The chain uses TRBV6-6 and TRBJ2-2; D is undetermined. This CDR3 spans 11 amino acids. Germline V gives CDR1 MNHNY, CDR2 SVGAGI (reference sequence). Here the CDR3 DNA reads TGTCCCAGCAGTCTCTCCGGGGAGCTGTTTTTT. Amino acids: CPSSLSGELFF.

About this clonotype: One junction end does not reproduce the germline sequence, and a read error may be involved. This chain links TRBV9 with TRBJ1-1, with D perhaps TRBD1 (5 bases). CDR1 SGDLS and CDR2 YYNGEE come from the germline V gene. This CDR3 contains 18 residues. In nucleotides, the CDR3 is TGTGCCAGCTGCGTAGTAGCGACAGCAACACTTATGAACACTGAAACTTTCTTT. This gives the protein CASCVVATATLMNTETFF.

The chain couples TRBV11-1 to TRBJ2-1; perhaps TRBD2 as D (6 bases). Germline assignment: CDR1 SGHAT and CDR2 FQDESV (reference sequence). V dropped 4 bases and J dropped 3 bases, with 22 bases sitting between them. This CDR3 has 18 amino acids. The DNA for the CDR3 is TGTGCCAGCAGCTCCGGAGGGTGTGTAGGGGCGAACTACAATGAGCAGTTCTTC. Its protein product is CASSSGGCVGANYNEQFF. Full variable domain (missing parts from reference TRBV11-1 and TRBJ2-1): EAEVAQSPRYKITEKSQAVAFWCDPISGHATLYWYRQILGQGPELLVQFQDESVVDDSQLPKDRFSAERLKGVDSTLKIQPAELGDSAMYLCASSSGGCVGANYNEQFFGPGTRLTVL.

A remark on this clonotype: It may be a read error: a sequence one base away is much more abundant. V is TRBV7-9 and J is TRBJ2-7; D remains ambiguous. The germline CDR1 and CDR2 sequences are SEHNR and FQNEAQ (reference sequence). CDR3 length: 12 amino acids. DNA of the CDR3: TGTGCCAGCGGCTTTCACCCCTACGAGCAGTACTTC. Protein: CASGFHPYEQYF.

The chain employs TRBV9 and TRBJ2-3, with D maybe TRBD2 (7 bases). With 0 bases removed from V and 8 bases from J, the gap between germline ends came to 13 bases. Germline assignment: CDR1 SGDLS and CDR2 YYNGEE. The CDR3 loop spans 14 amino acids. CDR3 in amino acids: CASSVALGGGTQYF. The CDR3 nucleotides are TGTGCCAGCAGCGTAGCACTAGGGGGGGGTACGCAGTATTTT.

Note on this clonotype: With a much larger clone just one base away, this may be a read error. The chain carries TRBV30 and TRBJ2-2; D call uncertain. Trimming removed 4 bases from V and 1 base from J, with 10 bases in between. Germline values: CDR1 GTSNPN, CDR2 SVGIG (reference sequence). This CDR3 is 14 amino acids long. The CDR3 DNA reads as TGTGCCTGGATTTTCCAGTGGAACACCGGGGAGCTGTTTTTT. The encoded protein is CAWIFQWNTGELFF.

This clonotype was detected only a few times. This may arise from a read error, as a much more abundant clone is one base away. This chain uses TRBV19 with TRBJ1-2; D gene ambiguous. Trimming took 0 bases from V and 10 from J, leaving 15 bases between them. This CDR3 spans 14 amino acids. Germline CDR1 reads LNHDA; CDR2 reads SQIVND (reference sequence). The CDR3 here is CASSIDLCTETYTF. The CDR3 coding sequence is TGTGCCAGTAGTATAGATCTGTGCACAGAAACCTACACCTTC.

About this clonotype itself: A much larger clone differs by one base, so this may be a read error. The chain employs TRBV27 and TRBJ2-7; weak D call: TRBD2 (6 bases). Germline lookup yields CDR1 MNHEY and CDR2 SMNVEV (reference sequence). This CDR3 spans 12 amino acids. This CDR3 is CASGGSGYEQCF. CDR3 DNA sequence: TGTGCCAGCGGTGGTAGCGGCTACGAGCAGTGCTTC.

This clonotype came up a few times. The chain's CDR3 is CASSQSHTGELFF. In DNA form, the CDR3 reads TGTGCCAGCAGCCAAAGTCACACCGGGGAGCTGTTTTTT. The chain employs TRBV3-1 and TRBJ2-2; no reliable D call. The germline CDR1 and CDR2 sequences are LGHDT and YNNKEL (reference sequence). Trimming cost V 2 bases and J 3 bases, with 4 bases left between them. The CDR3 runs to 13 residues. The full variable domain, completed using reference TRBV3-1 and TRBJ2-2, is DTAVSQTPKYLVTQMGNDKSIKCEQNLGHDTMYWYKQDSKKFLKIMFSYNNKELIINETVPNRFSPKSPDKAHLNLHINSLELGDSAVYFCASSQSHTGELFFGEGSRLTVL.

This clonotype has a count of ten or more. This chain links TRBV12-3 or TRBV12-4 with TRBJ1-1, with unresolved D. The ends were cut back, 6 bases at V and 4 bases at J, with 6 bases in the middle. The CDR3 totals 11 residues. The CDR3 is CASRVGTEAFF. CDR3 sequence (DNA): TGTGCCAGCAGGGTTGGCACTGAAGCTTTCTTT.

This clonotype has only a few counts. This rearrangement joins TRBV27 to TRBJ2-3; a weak D match, TRBD2 (6 bases). The V end was cut by 5 bases, the J end by 0 bases, with 12 bases between. There are 15 residues in the CDR3. Germline CDR1 MNHEY, CDR2 SMNVEV (reference sequence). CDR3 loop: CASSPRLGSTDTQYF. CDR3 nucleotides: TGTGCCAGCAGTCCCAGACTAGGGAGCACAGATACGCAGTATTTT.

The sample holds many counts of this clonotype. V gene TRBV28 combines with J gene TRBJ2-3; 7 bases are shared with TRBD2. The trim removed 3 bases at V and 6 bases at J, leaving 6 bases unmatched. The CDR3 extends over 14 amino acids. Germline V gene sequence: CDR1 MDHEN, CDR2 SYDVKM. The CDR3 reads CASSLGGSRDTQYF. CDR3 DNA sequence: TGTGCCAGCAGTTTGGGAGGGTCAAGGGATACGCAGTATTTT.

In regard to this clonotype: A much larger clonotype is one base distant, so this may be a read error. V is TRBV7-2 and J is TRBJ2-1; 7 bases line up with TRBD2. This CDR3 has 13 residues. In germline, CDR1 is SGHTA, CDR2 FQGNSA. In DNA, the CDR3 is TGTGCCAGCAGCCGCCCCCCGGGGGGTGAGCAGCTCTTC. Protein sequence: CASSRPPGGEQLF.

This clonotype was counted at least ten times. The chain carries TRBV5-1 and TRBJ2-2; tentatively, D is TRBD2 (6 bases). The CDR3 consists of 12 residues. Germline V gives CDR1 SGHRS, CDR2 YFSETQ. Trimming took 4 bases from V and 7 from J, leaving 8 bases between them. In nucleotides, the CDR3 is TGCGCCAGCAGCCCGGAGGGCGGGGAGCTGTTTTTT. Translating gives CASSPEGGELFF.

This clonotype has ten or more counts. V gene TRBV12-3 or TRBV12-4 combines with J gene TRBJ2-7, with 8 positions matching TRBD1. This CDR3 region has 14 residues. V lost 7 bases, J lost 5 bases, and 10 bases stayed unmatched. CDR3 sequence reads: CASTLGTGVHEQYF. The CDR3, as DNA: TGTGCCAGCACCCTGGGGACAGGAGTCCACGAGCAGTACTTC.

This clonotype was counted ten times or more. This chain connects TRBV27 to TRBJ1-1; D ambiguous. Trimming removed 0 bases from V and 2 bases from J, with 7 bases in between. The CDR3 runs 14 residues. CDR1 and CDR2 from the germline V gene are MNHEY and SMNVEV (reference sequence). CDR3 amino acids: CASSLSTINTEAFF. The CDR3 coding sequence is TGTGCCAGCAGTTTATCCACGATTAACACTGAAGCTTTCTTT.

The table lists this clonotype with many counts. The J gene is TRBJ2-7, the V gene TRBV20-1; no clear D gene. The germline V gene has CDR1 DFQATT and CDR2 SNEGSKA (reference sequence). Trimming took 3 bases from V and 0 from J, leaving 9 bases between them. This CDR3 has 13 residues. CDR3 coding DNA: TGCAGTGCTAGGGATCTCCTCTCCTACGAGCAGTACTTC. This codes for CSARDLLSYEQYF.

Comments on this clonotype: A clone one base away is much larger, so this may be a read error. This chain uses TRBV6-2 or TRBV6-3 with TRBJ2-1; TRBD2 might be the D (7 bases). The CDR3 length is 16 residues. Germline V lookup: CDR1 MNHEY, CDR2 SVGEGT. Trimming left V 8 bases short and J 3 bases short, with 20 bases between. CDR3 sequence reads: CASAPKGEGFYNEQFF. CDR3 nucleotide sequence: TGTGCCAGCGCTCCAAAGGGGGAGGGTTTCTACAATGAGCAGTTCTTC.

This clonotype was seen repeatedly, ten times or more. The CDR3 nucleotides are TGCAGTGCCACCACAGGAATTGCTAACTATGGCTACACCTTC. Residues: CSATTGIANYGYTF. This chain connects TRBV20-1 to TRBJ1-2; D is possibly TRBD1 (5 bases). CDR1 is DFQATT and CDR2 is SNEGSKA in the germline V gene (reference sequence). V was cut by 6 bases and J by 0 bases, with 14 bases left in between. This CDR3 spans 14 amino acids.